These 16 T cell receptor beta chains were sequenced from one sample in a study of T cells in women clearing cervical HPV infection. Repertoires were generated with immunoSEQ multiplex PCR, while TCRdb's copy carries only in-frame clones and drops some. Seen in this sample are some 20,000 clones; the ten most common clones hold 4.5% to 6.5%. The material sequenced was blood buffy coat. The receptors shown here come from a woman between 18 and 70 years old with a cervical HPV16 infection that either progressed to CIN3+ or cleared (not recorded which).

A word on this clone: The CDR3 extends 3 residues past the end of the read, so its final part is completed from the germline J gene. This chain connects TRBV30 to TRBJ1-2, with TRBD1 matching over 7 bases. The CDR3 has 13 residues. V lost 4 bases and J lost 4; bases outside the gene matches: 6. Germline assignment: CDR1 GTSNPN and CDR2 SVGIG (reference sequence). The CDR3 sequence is CAWTGQEGYGYTF. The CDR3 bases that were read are TGTGCCTGGACCGGACAGGAAGGCTATGGC.

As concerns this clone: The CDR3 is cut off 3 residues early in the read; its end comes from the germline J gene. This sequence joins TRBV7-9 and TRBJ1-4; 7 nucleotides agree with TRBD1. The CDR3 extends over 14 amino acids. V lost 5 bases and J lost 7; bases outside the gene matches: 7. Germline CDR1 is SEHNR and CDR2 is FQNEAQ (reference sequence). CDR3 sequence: CASSPPPGGEKLFF. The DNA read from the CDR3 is TGTGCCAGCAGCCCTCCCCCAGGGGGTGAAAAA.

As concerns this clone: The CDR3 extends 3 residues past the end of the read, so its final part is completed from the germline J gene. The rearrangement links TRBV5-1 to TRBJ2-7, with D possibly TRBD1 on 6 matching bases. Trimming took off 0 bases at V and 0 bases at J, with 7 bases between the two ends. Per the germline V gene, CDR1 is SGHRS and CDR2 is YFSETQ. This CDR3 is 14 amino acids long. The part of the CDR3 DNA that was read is TGCGCCAGCAGCTTGGGGACAGTCTCCTACGAG. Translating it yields CASSLGTVSYE. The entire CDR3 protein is CASSLGTVSYEQYF.

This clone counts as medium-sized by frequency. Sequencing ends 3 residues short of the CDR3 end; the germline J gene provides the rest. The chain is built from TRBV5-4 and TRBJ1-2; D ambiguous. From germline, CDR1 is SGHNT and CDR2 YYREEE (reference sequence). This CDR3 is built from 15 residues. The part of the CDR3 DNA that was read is TGTGCCAGCAGCTTGACTAGCGGGTTCACAGATACC. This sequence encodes CASSLTSGFTDT. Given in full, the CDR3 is CASSLTSGFTDTYTF. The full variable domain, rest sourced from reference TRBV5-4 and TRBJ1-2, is ETGVTQSPTHLIKTRGQQVTLRCSSQSGHNTVSWYQQALGQGPQFIFQYYREEENGRGNFPPRFSGLQFPNYSSELNVNALELDDSALYLCASSLTSGFTDTYTFGSGTRLTVV.

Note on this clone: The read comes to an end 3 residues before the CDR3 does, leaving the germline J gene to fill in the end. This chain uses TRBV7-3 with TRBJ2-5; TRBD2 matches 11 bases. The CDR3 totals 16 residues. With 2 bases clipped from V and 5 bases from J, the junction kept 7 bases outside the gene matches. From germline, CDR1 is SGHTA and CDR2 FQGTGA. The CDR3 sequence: CASSLYASGGLETQYF. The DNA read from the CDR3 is TGTGCCAGCAGCTTATATGCTAGCGGGGGGTTGGAGACC.

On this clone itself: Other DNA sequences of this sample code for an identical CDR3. This CDR3 reads CASSSAGGYNEQFF. The CDR3 bases that were read are TGCGCCAGCAGCTCTGCAGGGGGGTACAATGAG. The chain links TRBV5-1 to TRBJ2-1; D might be TRBD1 (7 bases). The CDR3 end is not reached by the read, which stops 3 residues before it; the germline J gene fills it in. The CDR3 consists of 14 residues. Germline V CDR1 and CDR2: SGHRS, YFSETQ. V lost 3 bases and J lost 4, with 11 bases in between.

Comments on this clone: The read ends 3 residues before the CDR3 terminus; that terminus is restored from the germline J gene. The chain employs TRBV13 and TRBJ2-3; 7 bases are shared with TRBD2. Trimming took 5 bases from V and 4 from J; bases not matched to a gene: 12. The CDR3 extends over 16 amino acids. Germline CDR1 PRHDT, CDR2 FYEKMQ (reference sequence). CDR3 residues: CASSLAAGKSADTQYF. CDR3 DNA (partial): TGTGCCAGCAGCCTAGCGGCAGGGAAGTCAGCAGATACG.

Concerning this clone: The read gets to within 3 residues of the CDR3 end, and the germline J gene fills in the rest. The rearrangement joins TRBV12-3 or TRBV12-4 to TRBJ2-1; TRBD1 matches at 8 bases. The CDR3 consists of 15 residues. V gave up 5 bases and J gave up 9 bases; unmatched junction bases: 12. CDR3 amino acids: CASSVAPGGKGEQFF. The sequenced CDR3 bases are TGTGCCAGCAGTGTTGCCCCAGGGGGCAAAGGTGAG.

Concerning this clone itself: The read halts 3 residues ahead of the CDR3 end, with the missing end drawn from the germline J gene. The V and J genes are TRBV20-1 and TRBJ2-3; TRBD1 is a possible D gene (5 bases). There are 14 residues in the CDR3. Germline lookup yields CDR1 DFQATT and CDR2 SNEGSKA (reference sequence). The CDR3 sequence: CSARDNDSKETQYF. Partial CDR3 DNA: TGCAGTGCTAGAGATAATGACAGCAAAGAGACG.

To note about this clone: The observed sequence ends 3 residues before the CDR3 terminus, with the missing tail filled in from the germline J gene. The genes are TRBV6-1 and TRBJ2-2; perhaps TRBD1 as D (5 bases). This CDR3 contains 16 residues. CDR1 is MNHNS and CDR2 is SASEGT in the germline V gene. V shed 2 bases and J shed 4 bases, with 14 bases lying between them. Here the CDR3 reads CASSEFRASLTGELFF. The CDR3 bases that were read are TGTGCCAGCAGTGAATTCAGGGCCTCCCTCACCGGGGAG.

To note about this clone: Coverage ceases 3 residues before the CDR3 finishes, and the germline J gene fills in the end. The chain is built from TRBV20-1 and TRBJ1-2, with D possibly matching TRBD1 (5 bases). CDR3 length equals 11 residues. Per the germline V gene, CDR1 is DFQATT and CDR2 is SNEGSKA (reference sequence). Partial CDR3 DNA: TGCAGTGCCGCCAGGGCTCGGGGC. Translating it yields CSAARARG. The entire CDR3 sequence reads CSAARARGYTF.

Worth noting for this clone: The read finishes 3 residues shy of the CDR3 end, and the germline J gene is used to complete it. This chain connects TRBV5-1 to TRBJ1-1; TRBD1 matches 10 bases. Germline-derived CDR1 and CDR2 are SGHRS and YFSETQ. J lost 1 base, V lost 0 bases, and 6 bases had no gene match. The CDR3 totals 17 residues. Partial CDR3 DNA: TGCGCCAGCAGCTTGGCCTTGACAGGGGGCCAGAACACTGAA. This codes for CASSLALTGGQNTE. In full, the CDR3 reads CASSLALTGGQNTEAFF. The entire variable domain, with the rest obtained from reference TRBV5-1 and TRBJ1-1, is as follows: KAGVTQTPRYLIKTRGQQVTLSCSPISGHRSVSWYQQTPGQGLQFLFEYFSETQRNKGNFPGRFSGRQFSNSRSEMNVSTLELGDSALYLCASSLALTGGQNTEAFFGQGTRLTVV.

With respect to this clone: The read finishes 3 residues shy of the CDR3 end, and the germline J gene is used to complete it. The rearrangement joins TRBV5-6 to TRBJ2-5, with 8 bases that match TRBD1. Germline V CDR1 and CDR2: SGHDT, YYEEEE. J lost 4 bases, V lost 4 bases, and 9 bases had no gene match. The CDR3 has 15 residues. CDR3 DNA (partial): TGTGCCAGCAGCGTGCAGGGGGCGCGGGGAGAGACC. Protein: CASSVQGARGET. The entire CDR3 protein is CASSVQGARGETQYF.

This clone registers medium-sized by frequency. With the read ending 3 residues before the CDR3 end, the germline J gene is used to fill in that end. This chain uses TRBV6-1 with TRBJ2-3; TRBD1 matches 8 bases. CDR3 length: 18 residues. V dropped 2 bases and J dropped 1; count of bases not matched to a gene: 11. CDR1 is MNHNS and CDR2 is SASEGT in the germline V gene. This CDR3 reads CASSEIRTGPVGTDTQYF. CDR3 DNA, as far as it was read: TGTGCCAGCAGTGAAATTCGGACAGGGCCCGTTGGCACAGATACG.

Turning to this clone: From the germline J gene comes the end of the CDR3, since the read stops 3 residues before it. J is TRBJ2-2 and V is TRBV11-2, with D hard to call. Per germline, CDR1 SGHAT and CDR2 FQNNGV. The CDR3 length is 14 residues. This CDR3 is CASSLDRLGEKLFF. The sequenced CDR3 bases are TGTGCCAGCAGCTTAGATAGGCTAGGTGAAAAG.

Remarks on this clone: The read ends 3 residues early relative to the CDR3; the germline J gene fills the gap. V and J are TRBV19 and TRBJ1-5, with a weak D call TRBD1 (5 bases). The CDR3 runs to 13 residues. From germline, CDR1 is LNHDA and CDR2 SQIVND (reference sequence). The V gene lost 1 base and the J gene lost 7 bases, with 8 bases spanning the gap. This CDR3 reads CASSIGGAQPQHF. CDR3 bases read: TGTGCCAGTAGTATAGGAGGGGCGCAGCCC.